This is a list of T cell receptor beta chains from one sample in a study of blood T cell repertoires in COVID-19. Generated by immunoSEQ multiplex PCR, the TCRdb table keeps only in-frame clones and is missing some. The profile shows 120,000 to 150,000 clones, about 82% of them singletons. The sample taken for sequencing was PBMCs or T cells enriched from blood (not recorded which). The source is a woman aged 40 to 50 who had recovered from COVID-19. The conserved cysteine and the conserved F or W are not part of the CDR3 here.

V: TRBV6-5; J: TRBJ1-2; length: 10; CDR3: ASSFYRGPLY
V: TRBV6-5; J: TRBJ2-7; length: 12; CDR3: ASTLADGYYEQY
V: TRBV2; J: TRBJ2-2; length: 13; CDR3: ASSDTGTYTGELF
V: TRBV3-1/TRBV3-2; J: TRBJ2-7; length: 12; CDR3: ASSPTSGTYEQY
V: TRBV4-2; J: TRBJ2-1; length: 16; CDR3: ASSQEQLTGPGSHEQF
V: TRBV15; J: TRBJ1-5; length: 12; CDR3: ATSTGGQNQPQH
V: TRBV9; J: TRBJ1-3; length: 15; CDR3: ASSAGLSPNSGNTIY
V: TRBV5-1; J: TRBJ2-5; length: 11; CDR3: ASSLRQQETQY
V: TRBV15; J: TRBJ1-3; length: 13; CDR3: ATSEAPDRGNTIY
V: TRBV6-2/TRBV6-3; J: TRBJ1-4; length: 15; CDR3: ASSDPGTGGTNEKLF
V: TRBV27; J: TRBJ2-7; length: 12; CDR3: ATLGQDGPYEQY
V: TRBV14; J: TRBJ1-1; length: 13; CDR3: ASSPIGQGNTEAF
V: TRBV29-1; J: TRBJ1-2; length: 11; CDR3: SVGGSGNYGYT
V: TRBV18; J: TRBJ2-3; length: 12; CDR3: ASSPRTGEDTQY
V: TRBV3-1/TRBV3-2; J: TRBJ1-4; length: 15; CDR3: ASSTRRAGPNGEKLF
V: TRBV6-5; J: TRBJ1-2; length: 11; CDR3: AGNRDGVGGYT
V: TRBV9; J: TRBJ1-2; length: 10; CDR3: ASNQWPRGYT
V: TRBV3-1/TRBV3-2; J: TRBJ2-3; length: 16; CDR3: ASSQASTSGRAKDTQY
V: TRBV29-1; J: TRBJ2-7; length: 12; CDR3: SVETGSNYYEQY
V: TRBV11-2; J: TRBJ1-6; length: 13; CDR3: ASSRITGLDSPLH
V: TRBV7-8; J: TRBJ1-5; length: 10; CDR3: ASSVYNQPQH